Listed here are 7 T cell receptor beta chains from one sample, sequenced in a study of regulatory T cells in long-lasting Graves disease. Time point described: newly diagnosed GD, antithyroid drugs for less than 3 months. PBMC RNA was the source of the TCR library. Through Arm-PCR of CDR3 regions and iRepertoire HTBI primers, TCR beta libraries were built. TCRdb redid the calling of the multiplex PCR reads with MiXCR, one entry per CDR3 protein. Of some 450,000 distinct CDR3 sequences listed, about 17% were seen once; the top ten hold approximately 12%. In addition, the sample was reused for a study of T cells in Graves' hyperthyroidism and ophthalmopathy.

The sample here was peripheral blood mononuclear cells (PBMCs), taken at new diagnosis, from a patient treated with antithyroid drugs. The origin of the receptors is a woman between 25 and 40 years old with Graves disease.

J is TRBJ2-7 and V is TRBV27; a weak D match, TRBD2 (6 bases). This CDR3 spans 14 amino acids. Germline CDR1 is MNHEY and CDR2 is SMNVEV (reference sequence). V shed 0 bases and J shed 4 bases, with 10 bases lying between them. CDR3 in DNA: TGTGCCAGCAGTTTATCCCGACTAGATTACGAGCAGTACTTC. It yields the protein CASSLSRLDYEQYF.

Only a few counts were recorded for this clonotype. The chain uses TRBV9 and TRBJ2-7; the D gene could be TRBD1 or TRBD2 (6 bases each). Germline V gives CDR1 SGDLS, CDR2 YYNGEE. The germline V and J ends were trimmed by 3 bases and 3 bases, with 10 bases remaining between them. The CDR3 is 13 amino acids. CDR3 nucleotides: TGTGCCAGCAGCGCGGAGGGGGTCTACGAGCAGTACTTC. Translating gives CASSAEGVYEQYF.

This clonotype was counted many times. The J gene is TRBJ1-2, the V gene TRBV29-1; the D is unclear. This CDR3 is built from 12 residues. V lost 4 bases and J 3 bases, leaving 9 bases between the germline ends. Germline assignment: CDR1 SQVTM and CDR2 ANQGSEA. CDR3 DNA sequence: TGCAGCGTTGGCCGGAGAGACTATGGCTACACCTTC. Its translation is CSVGRRDYGYTF.

This clonotype has ten or more counts. The chain links TRBV7-6 to TRBJ2-1; TRBD1 matches 9 bases. Germline assignment: CDR1 SGHVS and CDR2 FNYEAQ. The CDR3 covers 15 residues. The trim removed 4 bases at V and 5 bases at J, leaving 6 bases unmatched. CDR3: CASSWGQGPHNEQFF. The CDR3 nucleotides are TGTGCCAGCAGCTGGGGACAGGGCCCACACAATGAGCAGTTCTTC.

This clonotype occurred a few times. The chain joins TRBV7-2 to TRBJ1-2; weak D call: TRBD1 (6 bases). Germline loops: CDR1 SGHTA, CDR2 FQGNSA. This CDR3 has 13 amino acids. V lost 5 bases and J 2 bases, leaving 9 bases between the germline ends. CDR3 sequence reads: CASSRDKNYGYTF. The DNA for the CDR3 is TGTGCCAGCAGCCGGGACAAGAACTATGGCTACACCTTC. Together with reference TRBV7-2 and TRBJ1-2, the CDR3 gives the full variable domain: GAGVSQSPSNKVTEKGKDVELRCDPISGHTALYWYRQSLGQGLEFLIYFQGNSAPDKSGLPSDRFSAERTGGSVSTLTIQRTQQEDSAVYLCASSRDKNYGYTFGSGTRLTVV.

This clonotype was seen many times. The V and J genes are TRBV6-5 and TRBJ2-3; D is perhaps TRBD1 (5 bases). V was trimmed by 0 bases and J by 2 bases, leaving 9 bases between them. Germline CDR1 MNHEY, CDR2 SVGAGI. The length of the CDR3 is 15 residues. This CDR3 reads CASSYSTENTDTQYF. The CDR3 nucleotides read TGTGCCAGCAGTTACTCGACAGAAAACACAGATACGCAGTATTTT.

This clonotype was observed many times. This chain joins TRBV28 and TRBJ1-2, with D maybe TRBD1 (5 bases). This CDR3 spans 16 amino acids. Germline V CDR1 and CDR2: MDHEN, SYDVKM. V was clipped by 3 bases and J by 4 bases, with 18 bases between them. The CDR3 bases are TGTGCCAGCAGTTTCCCGGGGACCCTGAATGGCTATGGCTACACCTTC. It specifies CASSFPGTLNGYGYTF.